This TCR beta chain was recorded in a study of post-analysis software for immune sequencing data. General study findings and limits: Comparison of patients with controls showed a handful of TRBV segments more frequent in patients, TRBV5-6, TRBV5-1 and TRBV20-1 among them.

cDNA libraries for TCR beta contained unique molecular identifiers. A single record per CDR3 protein comes from TCRdb applying MiXCR to the PCR reads. The data show about 460,000 distinct CDR3 sequences, less than 45% seen once. CDR3 size: 16 residues. The V end lost 2 bases, the J end lost 0 bases, and 11 bases lay between the germline ends. Germline values: CDR1 SQVTM, CDR2 ANQGSEA. Remarks on this clonotype: Antigen unknown.

Specimen: blood. The chain is built from TRBV29-1 and TRBJ2-6; D assignment may be TRBD1 or TRBD2 (5 bases each). This receptor was identified in a girl aged 10 to 17 with multiple sclerosis. DNA of the CDR3: TGCAGCGTTGAACGGGACGGACCCTCTGGGGCCAACGTCCTGACTTTC. Its protein product is CSVERDGPSGANVLTF.